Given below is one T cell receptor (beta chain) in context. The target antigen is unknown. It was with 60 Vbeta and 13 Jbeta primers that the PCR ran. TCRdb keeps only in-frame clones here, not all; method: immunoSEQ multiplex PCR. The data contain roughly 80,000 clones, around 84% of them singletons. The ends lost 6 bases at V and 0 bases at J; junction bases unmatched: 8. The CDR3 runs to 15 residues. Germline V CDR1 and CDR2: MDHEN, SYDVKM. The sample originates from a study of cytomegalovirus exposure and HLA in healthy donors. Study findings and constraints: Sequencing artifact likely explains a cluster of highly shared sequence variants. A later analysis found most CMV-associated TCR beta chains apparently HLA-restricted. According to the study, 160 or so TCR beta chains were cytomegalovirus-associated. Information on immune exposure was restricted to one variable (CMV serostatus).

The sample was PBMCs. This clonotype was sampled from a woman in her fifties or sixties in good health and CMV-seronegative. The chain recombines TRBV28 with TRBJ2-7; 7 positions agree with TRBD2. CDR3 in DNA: TGTGCCAGCAGCTCATGGGGGGGGACCTCCTACGAGCAGTACTTC. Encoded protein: CASSSWGGTSYEQYF.